The 19 T cell receptor beta chains below all came from one sample that was sequenced in a study of Graves' ophthalmopathy and Graves' hyperthyroidism. Investigators amplified TCR beta CDR3 regions from RNA transcripts. The authors performed first-round RT-PCR with HTBI primers and then a second-round multiplex PCR. TCRdb processed the multiplex PCR reads anew with MiXCR; each CDR3 protein has one entry. Of around 520,000 distinct CDR3 sequences in the sample, roughly 40% were seen once. Sequenced material: peripheral blood or thyroid tissue (not recorded which). These receptor sequences come from an adult man with Graves' hyperthyroidism.

The chain uses TRBV15 and TRBJ1-5, with 7 bases identical to TRBD1. After removal of 1 base from V and 6 bases from J, the junction contained 9 bases not matched to a gene. Germline V CDR1 and CDR2: LNHNV, YYDKDF (reference sequence). The CDR3 loop spans 16 amino acids. This CDR3 reads CATSRGDTGVPQPQHF. CDR3 in DNA: TGTGCCACCAGCAGAGGAGACACAGGGGTCCCTCAGCCCCAGCATTTT.

This clonotype was observed at least ten times. The chain is built from TRBV7-9 and TRBJ1-6, with TRBD1 as a possible D gene (5 bases). Germline values: CDR1 SEHNR, CDR2 FQNEAQ (reference sequence). The CDR3 covers 14 residues. Trimming pared 1 base from V and 10 bases from J, leaving 11 bases between. CDR3 bases: TGTGCCAGCAGCTTAGAAGGGGCCAAATCACCCCTCCACTTT. Encoded protein: CASSLEGAKSPLHF.

This clonotype was picked up one time. This rearrangement joins TRBV10-3 to TRBJ2-5, with 11 nucleotides matching TRBD1. This CDR3 has 14 residues. Germline lookup yields CDR1 ENHRY and CDR2 SYGVKD. Unmatched junction bases numbered 13, after V lost 7 bases and J lost 12 bases. In nucleotides, the CDR3 is TGTGCCATCAACCCCAGAGGACAGGGGGCGGATGAGTACTTC. Protein product: CAINPRGQGADEYF.

This clonotype was picked up one time. The chain couples TRBV20-1 to TRBJ1-2; no firm D call. The CDR3 extends over 11 amino acids. Trimming removed 5 bases from V and 8 bases from J, with 12 bases in between. CDR1 DFQATT and CDR2 SNEGSKA come from the germline V gene (reference sequence). The CDR3 is CSAETSGGYTF. The CDR3, as DNA: TGCAGTGCTGAGACTAGCGGGGGCTACACCTTC.

This clonotype was seen many times. V usage is TRBV4-1 and J usage is TRBJ2-7; 7 bases line up with TRBD1. This CDR3 contains 16 residues. Germline lookup yields CDR1 MGHRA and CDR2 YSYEKL. V was clipped by 5 bases and J by 3 bases; unmatched bases: 13. CDR3 nucleotides: TGCGCCAGCAGCTACGCCGAGCCCGGGACAGTCTACGAGCAGTACTTC. It codes for CASSYAEPGTVYEQYF.

This sequence joins TRBV4-1 and TRBJ1-3; D gene uncertain. CDR3 length equals 18 residues. Trimming took off 0 bases at V and 0 bases at J, with 15 bases between the two ends. Germline V gene lookup returns CDR1 MGHRA and CDR2 YSYEKL. The CDR3 DNA reads TGCGCCAGCAGCCAAGATCGTTCGGCCGCCCGCTCTGGAAACACCATATATTTT. It codes for CASSQDRSAARSGNTIYF.

V and J are TRBV10-1 and TRBJ1-2, with 8 positions matching TRBD1. The CDR3 has 14 amino acids. Germline V gene data show CDR1 as WNHNN and CDR2 as SYGVQD (reference sequence). V shed 7 bases, J shed 3 bases, and the junction held 7 bases outside the gene matches. The CDR3 bases are TGCGCCAGCATTGACGTGGACAGGGACTATGGCTACACCTTC. Amino acids: CASIDVDRDYGYTF.

This clonotype occurred many times. The CDR3 here is CASSLGTGGADYGYTF. For the CDR3, the DNA is TGCGCCAGCAGCTTGGGTACAGGGGGCGCGGACTATGGCTACACCTTC. V usage is TRBV5-1 and J usage is TRBJ1-2; 9 positions agree with TRBD1. This CDR3 has 16 amino acids. The V segment lost 0 bases and the J segment 3 bases; nucleotides outside the gene matches: 6. CDR1 and CDR2 from the germline V gene are SGHRS and YFSETQ.

As for this clonotype: Possible read error: a much larger clone is one base away. The chain carries TRBV7-9 and TRBJ1-2; a weak D match, TRBD1 (6 bases). In germline, CDR1 is SEHNR, CDR2 FQNEAQ (reference sequence). CDR3 length: 14 residues. The CDR3, as DNA: TGTGCCAGCAGCTCGCAGGGGCGGAGCTATGGCTACGCCTTC. Its protein product is CASSSQGRSYGYAF. Looking up the rest from reference TRBV7-9 and TRBJ1-2 gives the full variable domain: DTGVSQNPRHKITKRGQNVTFRCDPISEHNRLYWYRQTLGQGPEFLTYFQNEAQLEKSRLLSDRFSAERPKGSFSTLEIQRTEQGDSAMYLCASSSQGRSYGYAFGSGTRLTVV.

For this clonotype: This may be a read error, as it is one base from a much larger clone. This rearrangement joins TRBV5-6 to TRBJ1-5, with D perhaps matching TRBD1 (6 bases). The CDR3 is 17 amino acids. The V end was cut by 6 bases, the J end by 3 bases, with 22 bases between. Germline values: CDR1 SGHDT, CDR2 YYEEEE. CDR3 DNA sequence: TGTGCCAGCAACTCCATGGGGCAGGGGACGGACAATCAGCCCCAGCATTTT. It yields the protein CASNSMGQGTDNQPQHF. Combining the CDR3 with reference TRBV5-6 and TRBJ1-5 gives the whole variable domain DAGVTQSPTHLIKTRGQQVTLRCSPKSGHDTVSWYQQALGQGPQFIFQYYEEEERQRGNFPDRFSGHQFPNYSSELNVNALLLGDSALYLCASNSMGQGTDNQPQHFGDGTRLSIL.

As regards this clonotype: Being one base from a much bigger clone, this may be a read error. The chain recombines TRBV12-3 or TRBV12-4 with TRBJ2-7; either TRBD1 or TRBD2 may fit D (5 bases each). Trimming cost V 5 bases and J 5 bases, with 16 bases left between them. The CDR3 runs to 14 residues. The CDR3 DNA is TGTGCCAGCAGTCCGCGAGGGACGGACGACGAGCAGTACTTC. It is translated as CASSPRGTDDEQYF.

A remark on this clonotype: A much larger clone differs from this one at a single base, so this may be a read error. The chain joins TRBV29-1 to TRBJ2-7; possibly TRBD1 or TRBD2 for D (5 bases each). This CDR3 comprises 16 residues. The V gene's germline CDR1 is SQVTM and CDR2 ANQGSEA. Deletions cut 5 bases from V and 3 bases from J, with 23 bases between. The DNA for the CDR3 is TGCAGCGTTTTCGGGACGGGACGCGAAGGGCTCTACGAGCAGTACTTC. Translating gives CSVFGTGREGLYEQYF.

The chain has TRBV6-5 and TRBJ1-2, with D hard to call. The CDR3 is made up of 16 amino acids. Germline V CDR1 and CDR2: MNHEY, SVGAGI. V dropped 0 bases and J dropped 4 bases, with 15 bases sitting between them. CDR3 in DNA: TGTGCCAGCAGTTACTCGATCCCCGAAACACCCTATGGCTACACCTTC. Residues: CASSYSIPETPYGYTF.

The V and J genes are TRBV29-1 and TRBJ1-5; no definite D call. Between the trimmed V and J ends, which lost 0 bases and 9 bases, there was a span of 3 bases. This CDR3 is built from 10 residues. Germline CDR1 and CDR2: SQVTM and ANQGSEA. The CDR3 loop is CSVEEGPQHF. In nucleotides, the CDR3 is TGCAGCGTTGAAGAGGGGCCCCAGCATTTT.

This clonotype was seen at least ten times. The rearrangement joins TRBV12-3 or TRBV12-4 to TRBJ1-1; D gene ambiguous. There are 14 residues in the CDR3. Trimming cost V 2 bases and J 2 bases, with 9 bases left between them. The CDR3 DNA reads as TGTGCCAGCAGTTTACGTGAGGGCAACACTGAAGCTTTCTTT. It is translated as CASSLREGNTEAFF.

This clonotype was recorded many times. V and J are TRBV7-9 and TRBJ2-5, with D unresolved. CDR1 is SEHNR and CDR2 is FQNEAQ in the germline V gene (reference sequence). Trimming shortened V by 0 bases and J by 5 bases, and 16 bases separated the two germline ends. The CDR3 length is 16 residues. The CDR3 DNA is TGTGCCAGCAGCTTAGCGAATTCCCCCTCGAGGGAGACCCAGTACTTC. This codes for CASSLANSPSRETQYF.

This clonotype was observed many times. The V call is TRBV2, the J call TRBJ1-2; D is perhaps TRBD1 (5 bases). The CDR3 covers 14 residues. CDR1 SNHLY and CDR2 FYNNEI come from the germline V gene. The ends were cut back, 2 bases at V and 7 bases at J, with 14 bases in the middle. Here the CDR3 reads CASSERGDYLGYTF. The CDR3 DNA is TGTGCCAGCAGTGAACGAGGGGACTACCTTGGCTACACCTTC.

This chain uses TRBV7-9 with TRBJ2-7, with TRBD1 matching over 8 bases. The CDR3 runs to 15 residues. V lost 6 bases and J lost 3; bases outside the gene matches: 10. Looked up from germline, CDR1 is SEHNR and CDR2 is FQNEAQ (reference sequence). This CDR3 is CASREPGQGDYEQYF. The CDR3, as DNA: TGTGCCAGCAGGGAACCAGGACAGGGTGACTACGAGCAGTACTTC.

The chain joins TRBV7-9 to TRBJ2-7; 9 bases agree with TRBD1. Germline CDR1 SEHNR, CDR2 FQNEAQ (reference sequence). V shed 3 bases and J 5 bases; nucleotides not matched to a gene: 5. The CDR3 is 14 residues long. The CDR3 nucleotides read TGTGCCAGCAGCTTCCGGGACAGGGAAGACGAGCAGTACTTC. Encoded protein: CASSFRDREDEQYF.